This T cell receptor (beta chain) came from a study of cytomegalovirus exposure and HLA in healthy donors. General study results and limits: In a later analysis, a genetic analysis reported fewer productive-TCR N-insertions in an Asian-associated ancestry cluster than the cohort average. Sequencing probably produced one cluster of sequence variants that were highly shared. Reports described diagnosis of cytomegalovirus status by the classifier as highly specific and sensitive.

Primers for the PCR totalled 60 Vbeta and 13 Jbeta. The protocol was immunoSEQ multiplex PCR, while the TCRdb copy is restricted to in-frame clones and leaves out a portion. The data hold 120,000 or so clones, with about 8.6% observed a single time. Despite likely unrecorded immune exposures, the donors were nominally healthy at the time of sampling. About this clone: Antigen specificity is unknown. The same CDR3 also results from other DNA sequences found in this sample.

Germline V gives CDR1 GTSNPN, CDR2 SVGIG (reference sequence). CDR3 length: 12 amino acids. V gave up 1 base and J gave up 14 bases, with 15 bases separating them. This receptor was taken from a woman aged 35 to 49 in good health and CMV-seropositive. The sample comprised PBMCs. The chain recombines TRBV30 with TRBJ2-1; a weak D match, TRBD1 (5 bases). This CDR3 reads CAWSAEVWGEFF. The CDR3 DNA reads as TGTGCCTGGAGTGCAGAAGTCTGGGGCGAGTTCTTC.